This T cell receptor beta chain is from a study of technical replicates of blood from a few donors (dated by TCRdb to 2016 to 2017). Receptor libraries were prepared by the immunoSEQ multiplex PCR assay. TCRdb took this table from immuneACCESS and kept in-frame rearrangements with V and J called. Such tables lack part of the clones; where checked against another copy, unresolved V genes explain under half of the gap, and the rest is unexplained. In all, the sample holds 55,000 to 75,000 clones, and around 91% of those were seen once. The ten largest clonotypes hold less than 5% of the sample. V lost 4 bases and J lost 4 bases, and the count of bases not matched to a germline gene is 4. The germline V gene gives CDR1 as SGHDN and CDR2 as FVKESK. The CDR3 sequence holds 14 residues, the cysteine and phenylalanine included. The only DNA kept is the CDR3, 42 bases in frame from the first base. For this clone: Which antigen it targets is not known. No much larger clonotype is one base removed from it; base qualities were not supplied.

This TCR was sampled from a human donor in good health. Some clones in this sample may be carry-over from other donors' samples. The sequencing input was PBMCs. The V gene is TRBV14 and the J gene is TRBJ1-2; TRBD1 agrees with 9 junctional bases. The nucleotide sequence is given as TGTGCCAGCAGCCGAATACAGGGGGCCTATGGCTACACCTTC. This translates into CASSRIQGAYGYTF. Where the CDR3 stops, the reference TRBV14 and TRBJ1-2 genes take over; the full variable domain is EAGVTQFPSHSVIEKGQTVTLRCDPISGHDNLYWYRRVMGKEIKFLLHFVKESKQDESGMPNNRFLAERTGGTYSTLKVQPAELEDSGVYFCASSRIQGAYGYTFGSGTRLTVV.